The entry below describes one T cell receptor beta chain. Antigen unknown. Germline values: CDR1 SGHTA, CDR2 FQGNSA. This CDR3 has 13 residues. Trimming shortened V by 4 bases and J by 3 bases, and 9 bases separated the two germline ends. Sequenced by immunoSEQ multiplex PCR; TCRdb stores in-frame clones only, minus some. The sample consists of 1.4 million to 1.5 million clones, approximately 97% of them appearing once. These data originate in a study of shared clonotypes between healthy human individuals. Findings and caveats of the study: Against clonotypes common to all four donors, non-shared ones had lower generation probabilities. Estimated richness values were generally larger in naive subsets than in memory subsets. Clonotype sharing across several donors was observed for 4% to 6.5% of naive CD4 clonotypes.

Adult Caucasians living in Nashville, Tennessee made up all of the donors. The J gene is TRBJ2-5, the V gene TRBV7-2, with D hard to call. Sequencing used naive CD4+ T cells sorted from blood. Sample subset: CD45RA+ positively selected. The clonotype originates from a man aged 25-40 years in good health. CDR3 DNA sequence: TGTGCCAGCAGCTCCCCAAATGAAGAGACCCAGTACTTC. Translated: CASSSPNEETQYF.